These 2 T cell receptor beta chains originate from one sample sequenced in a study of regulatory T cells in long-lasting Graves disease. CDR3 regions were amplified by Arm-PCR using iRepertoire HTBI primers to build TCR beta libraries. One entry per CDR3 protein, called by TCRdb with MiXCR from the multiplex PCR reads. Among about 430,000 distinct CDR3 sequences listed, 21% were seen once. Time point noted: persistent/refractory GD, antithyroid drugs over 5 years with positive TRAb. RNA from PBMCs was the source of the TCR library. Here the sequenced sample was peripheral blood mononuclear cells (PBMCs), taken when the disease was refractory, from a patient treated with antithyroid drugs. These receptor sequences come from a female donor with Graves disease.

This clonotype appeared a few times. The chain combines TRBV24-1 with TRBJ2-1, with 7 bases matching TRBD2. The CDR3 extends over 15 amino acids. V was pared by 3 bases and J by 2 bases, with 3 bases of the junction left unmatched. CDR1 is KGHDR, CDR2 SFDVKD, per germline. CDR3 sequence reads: CATSDQLAAYNEQFF. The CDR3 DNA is TGTGCCACCAGTGATCAGCTAGCGGCCTACAATGAGCAGTTCTTC.

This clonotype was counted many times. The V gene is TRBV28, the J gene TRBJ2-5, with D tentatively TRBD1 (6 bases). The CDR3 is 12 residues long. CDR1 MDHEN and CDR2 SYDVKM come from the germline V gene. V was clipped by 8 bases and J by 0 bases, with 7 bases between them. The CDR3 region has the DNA TGTGCCAGCCGGACAGACCAAGAGACCCAGTACTTC. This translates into CASRTDQETQYF. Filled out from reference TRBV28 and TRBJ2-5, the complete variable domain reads DVKVTQSSRYLVKRTGEKVFLECVQDMDHENMFWYRQDPGLGLRLIYFSYDVKMKEKGDIPEGYSVSREKKERFSLILESASTNQTSMYLCASRTDQETQYFGPGTRLLVL.